This TCR beta chain was retrieved from a study of OX40 agonist ivuxolimab in advanced cancers. In the study overall: It was permissible to have had prior anti-PD-1, anti-PD-L1 or anti-CTLA-4 therapy, and approximately 38% had some. Findings and caveats of the study: There was clonal expansion of CD4+ and CD8+ blood T cells by week 6 at 0.1 to 3.0 mg/kg.

This CDR3 comprises 13 residues. The V gene end was trimmed by 4 bases and the J gene end by 5 bases; junction bases not matched to a gene: 3. Germline CDR1 is PRHDT and CDR2 is FYEKMQ (reference sequence). In regard to this clone: Its antigen is as yet unknown.

Profiled with immunoSEQ multiplex PCR; TCRdb holds only in-frame clones, not every one. Here the sample spans tens of thousands of clones, 88% being singletons. The sequences come from CD4+ or CD8+ T cells sorted from blood, collected in a trial of the OX40 agonist ivuxolimab. J is TRBJ1-2 and V is TRBV13, with 8 bases identical to TRBD1. This receptor was taken from an adult with an advanced solid tumor such as melanoma, head and neck, liver or kidney cancer. CDR3 nucleotide sequence: TGTGCCAGCAGCTCCAGGGGGCGATATGGCTACACCTTC. This sequence encodes CASSSRGRYGYTF.